This T cell receptor (beta chain) was identified in a study of somatic mutations in cytotoxic T cells in rheumatoid arthritis. The overall study: Patient blood was drawn as 30 ml EDTA; the draw came right after diagnosis and before any treatment.

Study-level findings and limits: Nothing was done to adjust for multiple comparisons when TRBV07 showed up slightly less in rheumatoid arthritis patients. The identity of the antigens targeted by the expanded CD8+ clones remained unknown.

In regard to this clone: The target antigen is unknown.

The CDR3 sequence is 13 residues long. Between the trimmed V and J ends, which lost 6 bases and 2 bases, there was a span of 8 bases. Germline assignment: CDR1 MNHEY and CDR2 SMNVEV (reference sequence). Method: immunoSEQ multiplex PCR; TCRdb's copy keeps in-frame clones and lacks some. The data show roughly 9,800 clones, 75% to 85% seen once. The V and J genes are TRBV27 and TRBJ1-5; no definite D call. This clonotype originated in an adult with rheumatoid arthritis. Sequenced material: CD8+ T cells sorted from blood. The CDR3 DNA reads as TGTGCCAGCAGCCTAAGTGGCAATCAGCCCCAGCATTTT. This encodes CASSLSGNQPQHF.